This T cell receptor (beta chain) was obtained from a study of T cells after yellow fever vaccination. About the research overall: The fractions with low cell numbers were processed using SMART-Seq v4 Ultra Low Input.

Points from the study as a whole: Most clones from primary vaccination resurfaced after the booster (96% CD4, less than 90% CD8).

TCRdb re-called the 5' RACE reads with MiXCR, one entry per CDR3 protein. This table has hundreds of thousands of distinct CDR3 sequences, approximately 12% appearing once. This clonotype was observed a few times. Its antigen is as yet unknown. Sequencing used CD4+ T cells sorted from PBMCs, obtained 15 days after the yellow fever booster vaccination. The source is a man aged 18 to 30 who received the YFV17D yellow fever vaccine.

The CDR3 coding sequence is TGTGCCACCAGCAGAGCGTCCGGGTCTACTGGGCAGTTCTTC. Residues: CATSRASGSTGQFF. This sequence joins TRBV15 and TRBJ2-1; D gene unclear. The CDR3 has 14 amino acids. Germline CDR1 and CDR2: LNHNV and YYDKDF (reference sequence). Between the trimmed V and J ends, which lost 1 base and 12 bases, there was a span of 16 bases.